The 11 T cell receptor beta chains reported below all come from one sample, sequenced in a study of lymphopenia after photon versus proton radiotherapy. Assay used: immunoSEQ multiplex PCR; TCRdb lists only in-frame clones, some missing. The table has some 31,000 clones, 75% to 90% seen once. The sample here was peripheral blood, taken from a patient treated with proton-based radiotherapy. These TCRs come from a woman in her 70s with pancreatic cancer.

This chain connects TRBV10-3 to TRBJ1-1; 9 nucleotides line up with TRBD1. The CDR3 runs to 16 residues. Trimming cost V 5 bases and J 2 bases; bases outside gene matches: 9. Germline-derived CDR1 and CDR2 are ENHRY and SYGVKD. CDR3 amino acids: CAISKGGTGGNTEAFF. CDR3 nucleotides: TGTGCCATCAGTAAAGGGGGCACAGGGGGCAACACTGAAGCTTTCTTT.

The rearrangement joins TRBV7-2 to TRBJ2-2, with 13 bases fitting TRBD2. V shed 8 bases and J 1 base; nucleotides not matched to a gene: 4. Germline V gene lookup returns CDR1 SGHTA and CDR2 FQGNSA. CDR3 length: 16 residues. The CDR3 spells CASGRTSGRNTGELFF. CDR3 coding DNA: TGTGCCAGCGGCAGGACTAGCGGGAGGAACACCGGGGAGCTGTTTTTT.

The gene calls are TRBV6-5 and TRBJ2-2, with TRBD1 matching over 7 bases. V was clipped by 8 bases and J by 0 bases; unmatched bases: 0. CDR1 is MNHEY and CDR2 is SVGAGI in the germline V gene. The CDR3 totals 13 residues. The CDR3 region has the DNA TGTGCCAGCGGGACAGCGAACACCGGGGAGCTGTTTTTT. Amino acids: CASGTANTGELFF.

CDR3: CASSPLNQPQHF. DNA of the CDR3: TGTGCCAGCAGTCCTCTAAATCAGCCCCAGCATTTT. This rearrangement joins TRBV28 to TRBJ1-5; D is undetermined. The CDR3 sequence is 12 residues long. Germline V lookup: CDR1 MDHEN, CDR2 SYDVKM. The V end was cut by 5 bases, the J end by 4 bases, with 6 bases between.

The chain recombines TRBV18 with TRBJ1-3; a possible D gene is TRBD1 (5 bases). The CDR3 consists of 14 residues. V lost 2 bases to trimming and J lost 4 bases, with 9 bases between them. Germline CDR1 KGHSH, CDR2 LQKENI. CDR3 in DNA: TGTGCCAGCTCACCAGGCAGGGACGGAAACACCATATATTTT. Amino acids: CASSPGRDGNTIYF.

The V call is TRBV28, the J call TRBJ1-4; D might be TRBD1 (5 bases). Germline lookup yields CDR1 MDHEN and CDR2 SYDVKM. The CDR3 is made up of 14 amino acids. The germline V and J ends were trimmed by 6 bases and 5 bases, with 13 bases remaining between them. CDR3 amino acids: CASSPGSRNEKLFF. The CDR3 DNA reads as TGTGCCAGCAGCCCAGGGTCCCGGAATGAAAAACTGTTTTTT.

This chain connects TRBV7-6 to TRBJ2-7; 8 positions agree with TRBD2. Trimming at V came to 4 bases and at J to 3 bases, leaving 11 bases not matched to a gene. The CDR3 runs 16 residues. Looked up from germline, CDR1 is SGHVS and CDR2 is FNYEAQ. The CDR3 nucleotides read TGTGCCAGCAGCTCCCGGGGAGGACTAGCTGGCTACGAGCAGTACTTC. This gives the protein CASSSRGGLAGYEQYF.

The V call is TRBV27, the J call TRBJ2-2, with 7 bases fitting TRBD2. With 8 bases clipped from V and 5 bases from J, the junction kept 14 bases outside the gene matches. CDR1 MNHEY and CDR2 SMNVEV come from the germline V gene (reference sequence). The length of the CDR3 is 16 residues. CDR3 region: CASAPGLGVLTGELFF. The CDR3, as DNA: TGTGCCAGCGCCCCCGGACTAGGGGTACTAACCGGGGAGCTGTTTTTT.

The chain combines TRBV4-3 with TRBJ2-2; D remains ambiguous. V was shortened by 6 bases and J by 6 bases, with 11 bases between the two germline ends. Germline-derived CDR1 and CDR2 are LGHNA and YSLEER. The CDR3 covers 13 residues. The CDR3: CASSSWGAGELFF. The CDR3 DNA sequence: TGCGCCAGCAGTTCGTGGGGTGCCGGGGAGCTGTTTTTT.

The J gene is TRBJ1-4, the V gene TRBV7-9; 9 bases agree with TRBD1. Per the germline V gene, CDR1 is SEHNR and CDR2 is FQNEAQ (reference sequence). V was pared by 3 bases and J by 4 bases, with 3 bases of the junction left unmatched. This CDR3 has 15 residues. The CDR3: CASSLGQGYNEKLFF. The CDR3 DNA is TGTGCCAGCAGCTTGGGACAGGGCTATAATGAAAAACTGTTTTTT. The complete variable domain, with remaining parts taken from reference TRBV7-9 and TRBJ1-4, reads DTGVSQNPRHKITKRGQNVTFRCDPISEHNRLYWYRQTLGQGPEFLTYFQNEAQLEKSRLLSDRFSAERPKGSFSTLEIQRTEQGDSAMYLCASSLGQGYNEKLFFGSGTQLSVL.

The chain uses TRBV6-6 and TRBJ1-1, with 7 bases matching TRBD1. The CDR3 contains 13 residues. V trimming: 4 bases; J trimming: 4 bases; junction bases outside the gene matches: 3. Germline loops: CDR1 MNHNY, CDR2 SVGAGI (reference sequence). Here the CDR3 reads CASSFDRATEAFF. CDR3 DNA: TGTGCCAGCAGTTTCGACAGGGCCACTGAAGCTTTCTTT.